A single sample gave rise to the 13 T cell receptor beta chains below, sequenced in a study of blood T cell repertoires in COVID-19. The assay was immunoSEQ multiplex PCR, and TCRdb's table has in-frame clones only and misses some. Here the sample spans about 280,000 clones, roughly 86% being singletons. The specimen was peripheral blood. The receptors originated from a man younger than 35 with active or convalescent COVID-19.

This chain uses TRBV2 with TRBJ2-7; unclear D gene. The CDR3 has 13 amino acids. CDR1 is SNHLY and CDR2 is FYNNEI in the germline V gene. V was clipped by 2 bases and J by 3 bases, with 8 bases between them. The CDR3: CASSELPNYEQYF. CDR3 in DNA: TGTGCCAGCAGTGAACTCCCTAACTACGAGCAGTACTTC. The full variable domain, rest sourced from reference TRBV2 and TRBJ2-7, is EPEVTQTPSHQVTQMGQEVILRCVPISNHLYFYWYRQILGQKVEFLVSFYNNEISEKSEIFDDQFSVERPDGSNFTLKIRSTKLEDSAMYFCASSELPNYEQYFGPGTRLTVT.

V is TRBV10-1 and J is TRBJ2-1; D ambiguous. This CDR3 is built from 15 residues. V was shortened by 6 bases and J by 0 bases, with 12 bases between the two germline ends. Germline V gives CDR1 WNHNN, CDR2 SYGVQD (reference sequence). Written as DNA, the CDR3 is TGCGCCAGCAGCGCAGGAACGAGCTCCTACAATGAGCAGTTCTTC. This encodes CASSAGTSSYNEQFF.

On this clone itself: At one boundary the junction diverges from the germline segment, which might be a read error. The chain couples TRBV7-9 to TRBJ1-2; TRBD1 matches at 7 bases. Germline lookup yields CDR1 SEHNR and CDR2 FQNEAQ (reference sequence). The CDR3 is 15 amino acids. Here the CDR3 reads CASSFTGAGHYGHTF. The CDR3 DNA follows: TGTGCCAGCAGCTTCACAGGGGCCGGCCACTATGGCCACACCTTC.

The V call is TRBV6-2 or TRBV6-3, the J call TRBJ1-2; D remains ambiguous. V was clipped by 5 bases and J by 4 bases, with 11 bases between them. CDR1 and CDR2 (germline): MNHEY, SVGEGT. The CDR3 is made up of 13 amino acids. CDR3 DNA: TGTGCCAGCAGTCTTAATCCCTTCTATGGCTACACCTTC. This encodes CASSLNPFYGYTF.

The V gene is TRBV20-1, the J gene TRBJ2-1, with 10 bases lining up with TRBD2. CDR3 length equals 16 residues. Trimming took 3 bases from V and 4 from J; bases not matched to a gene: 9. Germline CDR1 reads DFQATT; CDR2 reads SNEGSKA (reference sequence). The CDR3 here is CSASGSGGTLYNEQFF. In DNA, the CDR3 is TGCAGTGCTAGTGGTAGCGGGGGGACTCTTTACAATGAGCAGTTCTTC.

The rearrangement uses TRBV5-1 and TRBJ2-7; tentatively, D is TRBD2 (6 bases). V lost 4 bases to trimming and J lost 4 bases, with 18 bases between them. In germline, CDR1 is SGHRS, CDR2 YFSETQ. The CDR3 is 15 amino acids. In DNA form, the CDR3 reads TGCGCCAGCAGCGGGCGGGACGGAGGATCATACGAGCAGTACTTC. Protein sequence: CASSGRDGGSYEQYF.

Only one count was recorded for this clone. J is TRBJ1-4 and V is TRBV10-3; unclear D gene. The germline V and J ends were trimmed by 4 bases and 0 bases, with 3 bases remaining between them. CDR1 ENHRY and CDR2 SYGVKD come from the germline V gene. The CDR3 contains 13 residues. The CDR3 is CAISGATNEKLFF. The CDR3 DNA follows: TGTGCCATCAGTGGAGCAACTAATGAAAAACTGTTTTTT.

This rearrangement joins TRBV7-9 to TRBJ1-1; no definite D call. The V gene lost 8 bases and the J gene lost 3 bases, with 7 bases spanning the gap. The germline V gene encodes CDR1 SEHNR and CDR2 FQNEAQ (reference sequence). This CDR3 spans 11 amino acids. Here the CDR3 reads CASVGDTEAFF. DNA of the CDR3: TGTGCCAGCGTCGGAGACACTGAAGCTTTCTTT.

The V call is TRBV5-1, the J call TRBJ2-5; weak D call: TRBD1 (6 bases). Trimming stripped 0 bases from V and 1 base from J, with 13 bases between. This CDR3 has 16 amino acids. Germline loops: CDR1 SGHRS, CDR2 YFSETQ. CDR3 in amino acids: CASSLAVTGPQETQYF. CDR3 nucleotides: TGCGCCAGCAGCTTGGCCGTCACAGGGCCCCAAGAGACCCAGTACTTC.

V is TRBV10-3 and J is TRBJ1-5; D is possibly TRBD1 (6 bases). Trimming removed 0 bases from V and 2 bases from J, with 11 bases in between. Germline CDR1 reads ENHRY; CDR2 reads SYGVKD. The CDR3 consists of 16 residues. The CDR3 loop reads CAISESAGVGNQPQHF. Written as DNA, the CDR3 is TGTGCCATCAGTGAGTCAGCAGGGGTGGGCAATCAGCCCCAGCATTTT.

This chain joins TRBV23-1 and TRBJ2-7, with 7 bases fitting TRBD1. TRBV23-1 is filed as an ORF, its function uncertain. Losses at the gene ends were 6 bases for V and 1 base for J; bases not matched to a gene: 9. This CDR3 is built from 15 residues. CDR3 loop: CASRNDRAQSYEQYF. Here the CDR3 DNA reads TGCGCCAGCAGGAACGACAGGGCCCAATCCTACGAGCAGTACTTC.

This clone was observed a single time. The CDR3 region is CATAGDYGYTF. The CDR3, as DNA: TGTGCCACGGCAGGCGACTATGGCTACACCTTC. The chain has TRBV15 and TRBJ1-2; unclear D gene. Germline V gives CDR1 LNHNV, CDR2 YYDKDF (reference sequence). V was cut by 9 bases and J by 3 bases, with 8 bases left in between. This CDR3 has 11 residues. The complete variable domain, with remaining parts taken from reference TRBV15 and TRBJ1-2, reads DAMVIQNPRYQVTQFGKPVTLSCSQTLNHNVMYWYQQKSSQAPKLLFHYYDKDFNNEADTPDNFQSRRPNTSFCFLDIRSPGLGDTAMYLCATAGDYGYTFGSGTRLTVV.

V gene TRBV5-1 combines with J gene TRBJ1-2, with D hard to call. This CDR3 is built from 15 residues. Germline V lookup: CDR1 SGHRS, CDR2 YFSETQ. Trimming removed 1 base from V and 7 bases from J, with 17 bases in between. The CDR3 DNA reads TGCGCCAGCAGCTTGTCCCCTTCGATTGAGGGTGGCTACACCTTC. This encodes CASSLSPSIEGGYTF.